This record covers a single T cell receptor beta chain. Its antigen is not known. These data come from a study of blood T cells in healthy people across ages. The second PCR ran about 6 to 12 cycles with a sample-barcoded 5' primer and J-beta primers. TCRdb reprocessed the 5' RACE reads with MiXCR, giving one entry per CDR3 protein. The table shows about 780,000 distinct CDR3 sequences, with about half occurring only once. Study outcomes and limitations: Because donor CMV status was unknown, expanded clonotype changes were possibly confounded. More naive CD4+ cells and higher diversity marked long-lived donors relative to aged donors. Getting older went along with TCR beta diversity per million T cells dropping roughly linearly.

CDR3 length: 13 residues. The V gene's germline CDR1 is SGHRS and CDR2 YFSETQ. Trimming took off 4 bases at V and 3 bases at J, with 10 bases between the two ends. Samples each yielded at least 5 micrograms of total RNA. J is TRBJ1-2 and V is TRBV5-1; D unresolved. The receptor's source is a man at least 80 years old in good health. Sequenced sample: blood. The DNA for the CDR3 is TGCGCCAGCAGCCCGGCGGCGGACTATGGCTACACCTTC. Amino acids: CASSPAADYGYTF.